This TCR beta chain was sequenced during a study of cytomegalovirus exposure and HLA in healthy donors (dated by TCRdb to 2015 to 2018). Study-wide context: The roughly 650 repertoires of the first cohort and the roughly 120 validation repertoires were produced on the same platform, according to a later analysis. In addition to the first cohort of about 650 subjects, a separate validation cohort of some 120 different subjects was used. To predict cytomegalovirus infection status, the study combined high-throughput TCR immunosequencing, statistical association of individual TCRs with disease status, and machine learning. The study was designed to test whether signatures of past pathogen exposure could be identified by cataloging public T cell receptors. Findings and caveats that apply to the study as a whole: The classifier was reported to diagnose cytomegalovirus status with high specificity and sensitivity in both the original and validation cohorts. In vitro tests confirmed that three of the cytomegalovirus-associated TCR beta chains recognize cytomegalovirus antigens. A later analysis found that TCRs clustered in the first cohort also tended to co-occur in the 120 validation repertoires, with approximately 93% of cluster scores above 0. The authors suggested that the approach could potentially be extended to other disease states and immunological phenotypes. Most TCR sequences were seen in very few donors, while some public TCRs were found in many individuals. The study listed 164 TCR beta chains as associated with cytomegalovirus. All 110 or so repertoires were used to score co-occurrence in the validation cohort in a later analysis, because that analysis had no HLA typing for the cohort.

Receptors were amplified or captured by the immunoSEQ multiplex PCR assay. In the paper's pipeline: A statistical classification framework was built to diagnose cytomegalovirus status from the catalog of TCR beta chain sequences. Entries here come from immuneACCESS through TCRdb and include only in-frame sequences with V and J called. Some clones fail to appear in such tables; in the studies checked, an unresolved V gene covers under half of the shortfall, and the cause of the remainder is unknown. The V and J calls and clone size come from that table; D and trimming were worked out from the DNA. Across this sample there are about 180,000 clones, with around 84% seen only once. Of the sample, 16% is held by the ten largest clones. This clone was detected once. This clone's antigen is unknown. One base away there is no much larger clone; base qualities are not given. The donors belonged to the validation cohort of about 110 subjects, which was separate from the roughly 670-subject first cohort.

From V the trimming removes 6 bases and from J it removes 5 bases, while the gene matches leave 2 bases of the junction unaccounted for. The CDR3 covers 13 residues, taking in both the cysteine and the phenylalanine. Only CDR3 DNA remains: 39 bases, in frame from the first base. The germline V gene (reference sequence) provides CDR1 LNHDA and CDR2 SQIVND. The TCR was taken from a man aged 18 to 30 in good health and CMV-seropositive. Sequenced material: PBMCs. Recombination connected TRBV19 to TRBJ1-1; TRBD1 aligns with 11 central bases. The CDR3 reads as follows: CASRGQGGTEAFF. The nucleotides are TGTGCCAGTAGGGGACAGGGGGGAACTGAAGCTTTCTTT.